Following are 20 T cell receptor beta chains from one sample sequenced in a study of blood T cell repertoires in COVID-19. Using immunoSEQ multiplex PCR, the repertoire was profiled, and TCRdb retains in-frame clones only, with some absent. The sample holds about 250,000 clones, 65% to 85% seen once. Material for sequencing was peripheral blood. The receptors were gathered from a middle-aged man with acute or convalescent COVID-19.

This sequence joins TRBV3-1 (or the pseudogene TRBV3-2) and TRBJ1-2, with D maybe TRBD1 (5 bases). This CDR3 contains 17 residues. Per the germline V gene, CDR1 is LGHDT and CDR2 is YNNKEL (reference sequence). Deletions cut 0 bases from V and 8 bases from J, with 22 bases between. The CDR3 sequence: CASSQDGGGGRPGGYTF. As DNA, the CDR3 is TGTGCCAGCAGCCAAGACGGTGGCGGGGGGAGACCGGGCGGCTACACCTTC.

This chain connects TRBV5-4 to TRBJ1-1; 12 nucleotides align to TRBD1. The length of the CDR3 is 15 residues. Trimming removed 4 bases from V and 1 base from J; junction bases left unmatched: 2. CDR1 is SGHNT, CDR2 YYREEE, per germline (reference sequence). The CDR3 loop is CASSPGQGANTEAFF. For the CDR3, the DNA is TGTGCCAGCAGCCCGGGACAGGGGGCGAACACTGAAGCTTTCTTT. Using reference TRBV5-4 and TRBJ1-1 for the parts outside the CDR3, the full variable domain is ETGVTQSPTHLIKTRGQQVTLRCSSQSGHNTVSWYQQALGQGPQFIFQYYREEENGRGNFPPRFSGLQFPNYSSELNVNALELDDSALYLCASSPGQGANTEAFFGQGTRLTVV.

The V gene is TRBV28, the J gene TRBJ2-5, with D maybe TRBD1 (6 bases). The germline gives CDR1 MDHEN, CDR2 SYDVKM. CDR3 size: 14 residues. With 6 bases removed from V and 5 bases from J, the gap between germline ends came to 16 bases. The CDR3 coding sequence is TGTGCCAGCAGCCCAGGACAGATGATGGAGACCCAGTACTTC. It specifies CASSPGQMMETQYF.

The CDR3 loop is CASSQGAGAYNEQFF. Here the CDR3 DNA reads TGTGCCAGCAGCCAAGGAGCGGGAGCCTACAATGAGCAGTTCTTC. The genes are TRBV3-1 (or the pseudogene TRBV3-2) and TRBJ2-1; 8 nucleotides align to TRBD2. The CDR3 has 15 amino acids. The junction had 1 base not matched to a gene; V was cut back by 1 base and J by 2 bases. Per the germline V gene, CDR1 is LGHDT and CDR2 is YNNKEL (reference sequence).

This chain links TRBV25-1 with TRBJ2-7; 9 positions agree with TRBD1. The CDR3 totals 14 residues. The ends lost 6 bases at V and 1 base at J; junction bases unmatched: 4. Germline CDR1 and CDR2: MGHDK and SYGVNS. This CDR3 is CASRGQGESYEQYF. In nucleotides, the CDR3 is TGTGCCAGCAGGGGACAGGGAGAATCCTACGAGCAGTACTTC.

CDR3 in amino acids: CASRVGQDVYGYTF. The CDR3 DNA reads TGTGCCAGTAGGGTGGGGCAGGACGTATACGGCTACACCTTC. V usage is TRBV19 and J usage is TRBJ1-2, with D maybe TRBD1 (5 bases). V gave up 6 bases and J gave up 8 bases, with 19 bases separating them. In germline, CDR1 is LNHDA, CDR2 SQIVND (reference sequence). There are 14 residues in the CDR3. Full variable domain (rest looked up from reference TRBV19 and TRBJ1-2): DGGITQSPKYLFRKEGQNVTLSCEQNLNHDAMYWYRQDPGQGLRLIYYSQIVNDFQKGDIAEGYSVSREKKESFPLTVTSAQKNPTAFYLCASRVGQDVYGYTFGSGTRLTVV.

This clone was seen only a few times. This chain joins TRBV11-2 and TRBJ2-5; D gene ambiguous. With 3 bases removed from V and 0 bases from J, the gap between germline ends came to 8 bases. CDR1 is SGHAT and CDR2 is FQNNGV in the germline V gene. This CDR3 is built from 14 residues. CDR3: CASSFGRYQETQYF. CDR3 DNA sequence: TGTGCCAGCAGCTTTGGCAGATACCAAGAGACCCAGTACTTC.

In its sample, this clone was seen a few times. The chain couples TRBV27 to TRBJ2-3; 7 nucleotides align to TRBD1. This CDR3 region has 18 residues. CDR1 and CDR2 (germline): MNHEY, SMNVEV (reference sequence). J gave up 0 bases and V 3 bases, and 12 bases lay outside the gene matches. In DNA, the CDR3 is TGTGCCAGCAGTTTGGGTATAAGGACAGGCGGAAGCACAGATACGCAGTATTTT. Translated: CASSLGIRTGGSTDTQYF.

J is TRBJ2-7 and V is TRBV6-5; 8 bases map to TRBD2. Germline V gene sequence: CDR1 MNHEY, CDR2 SVGAGI. V shed 5 bases, J shed 4 bases, and the junction held 7 bases outside the gene matches. This CDR3 has 14 amino acids. The CDR3 loop is CASSRGGRTYEQYF. The CDR3 DNA reads as TGTGCCAGCAGTAGGGGCGGGAGGACGTACGAGCAGTACTTC.

V and J are TRBV9 and TRBJ2-5, with TRBD2 matching 11 bases. The CDR3 spans 16 residues. CDR1 SGDLS and CDR2 YYNGEE come from the germline V gene. V trimming: 0 bases; J trimming: 7 bases; junction bases outside the gene matches: 8. The CDR3 loop reads CASSVETSGSGGTQYF. The CDR3 nucleotides are TGTGCCAGCAGCGTAGAAACTAGCGGGAGTGGAGGGACCCAGTACTTC. Drawing the rest from reference TRBV9 and TRBJ2-5, the complete variable domain is DSGVTQTPKHLITATGQRVTLRCSPRSGDLSVYWYQQSLDQGLQFLIQYYNGEERAKGNILERFSAQQFPDLHSELNLSSLELGDSALYFCASSVETSGSGGTQYFGPGTRLLVL.

In this sample, this clone turned up once. This chain connects TRBV11-1 to TRBJ2-7; D is possibly TRBD2 (6 bases). This CDR3 has 15 residues. V lost 4 bases, J lost 3 bases, and 16 bases lay in between. Germline CDR1 and CDR2: SGHAT and FQDESV (reference sequence). The chain's CDR3 is CASSSLRGAVYEQYF. DNA for the CDR3: TGTGCCAGCAGCTCCCTGCGCGGGGCGGTCTACGAGCAGTACTTC.

The rearrangement uses TRBV7-2 and TRBJ2-7; the match to TRBD1 covers 7 bases. J gave up 3 bases and V 6 bases, and 11 bases lay outside the gene matches. Per the germline V gene, CDR1 is SGHTA and CDR2 is FQGNSA. CDR3 length: 15 amino acids. CDR3 coding DNA: TGTGCCAGCAGACAACAGGGGAGAGAATTCTACGAGCAGTACTTC. Residues: CASRQQGREFYEQYF.

The sample holds a few counts of this clone. The rearrangement joins TRBV11-3 to TRBJ2-7; the D gene is possibly TRBD1 (6 bases). This CDR3 region has 14 residues. CDR1 is SGHNT, CDR2 YENEEA, per germline. The V end was cut by 4 bases, the J end by 1 base, with 11 bases between. CDR3 region: CASSSGTSSYEQYF. The CDR3 bases are TGTGCCAGCAGCTCGGGGACATCTTCCTACGAGCAGTACTTC. Filled out from reference TRBV11-3 and TRBJ2-7, the complete variable domain reads EAGVVQSPRYKIIEKKQPVAFWCNPISGHNTLYWYLQNLGQGPELLIRYENEEAVDDSQLPKDRFSAERLKGVDSTLKIQPAELGDSAVYLCASSSGTSSYEQYFGPGTRLTVT.

A single count supports this clone. This rearrangement joins TRBV7-2 to TRBJ1-5; D is uncertain. V was clipped by 1 base and J by 3 bases, with 4 bases between them. Germline values: CDR1 SGHTA, CDR2 FQGNSA. The CDR3 is 13 residues long. For the CDR3, the DNA is TGTGCCAGCAGCTTAGACATCAATCAGCCCCAGCATTTT. It translates to CASSLDINQPQHF.

This chain links TRBV6-5 with TRBJ1-4; TRBD1 agrees at 8 bases. Germline assignment: CDR1 MNHEY and CDR2 SVGAGI. This CDR3 is 15 amino acids long. J lost 5 bases, V lost 5 bases, and 7 bases had no gene match. Here the CDR3 DNA reads TGTGCCAGCAGTCCCTACAGGGGGATGAATGAAAAACTGTTTTTT. It encodes CASSPYRGMNEKLFF.

The chain's CDR3 is CASSSGTSGFSEQYF. For the CDR3, the DNA is TGCGCCAGCAGCTCAGGGACTAGCGGTTTTAGCGAGCAGTACTTC. The chain links TRBV5-1 to TRBJ2-7; 11 bases are shared with TRBD2. The CDR3 loop spans 15 amino acids. Germline V gives CDR1 SGHRS, CDR2 YFSETQ. The trim removed 3 bases at V and 6 bases at J, leaving 8 bases unmatched. The complete variable domain, with remaining parts taken from reference TRBV5-1 and TRBJ2-7, reads KAGVTQTPRYLIKTRGQQVTLSCSPISGHRSVSWYQQTPGQGLQFLFEYFSETQRNKGNFPGRFSGRQFSNSRSEMNVSTLELGDSALYLCASSSGTSGFSEQYFGPGTRLTVT.

The chain has TRBV6-5 and TRBJ2-7, with TRBD1 matching 7 bases. V lost 1 base to trimming and J lost 2 bases; unmatched junction nucleotides: 8. This CDR3 contains 16 residues. In germline, CDR1 is MNHEY, CDR2 SVGAGI. CDR3 sequence: CASSYLPRQGPYEQYF. As DNA, the CDR3 is TGTGCCAGCAGTTACTTACCGAGACAGGGACCCTACGAGCAGTACTTC.

The rearrangement joins TRBV19 to TRBJ1-2; TRBD1 might be the D (6 bases). V shed 4 bases and J shed 6 bases, with 15 bases lying between them. Germline V gene lookup returns CDR1 LNHDA and CDR2 SQIVND (reference sequence). This CDR3 has 14 amino acids. CDR3 region: CASSTGQPYHGYTF. CDR3 DNA: TGTGCCAGTAGTACTGGACAGCCTTATCATGGCTACACCTTC.

The chain links TRBV30 to TRBJ2-2; TRBD1 might be the D (6 bases). Germline CDR1 is GTSNPN and CDR2 is SVGIG (reference sequence). There are 14 residues in the CDR3. Trimming removed 3 bases at V and 1 base at J, with 9 bases between. The CDR3 DNA reads as TGTGCCTGGAGAAGCAGGGGGAACACCGGGGAGCTGTTTTTT. Amino acid sequence: CAWRSRGNTGELFF.

The chain employs TRBV19 and TRBJ2-7, with TRBD2 matching 9 bases. The germline gives CDR1 LNHDA, CDR2 SQIVND (reference sequence). CDR3 length: 15 amino acids. The J segment lost 2 bases and the V segment lost 3 bases, leaving 5 bases of the junction unmatched. In DNA, the CDR3 is TGTGCCAGTAGTATTGGGCTAGCGGGAACCTACGAGCAGTACTTC. This translates into CASSIGLAGTYEQYF.